This TCR beta chain appears in the sequencing data of a study of blood T cell repertoires in COVID-19. Across the study: Samples came from the United States, Italy and Spain, spanning acute and convalescent COVID-19. T cells, B-cell-depleted T cells, or PBMCs supplied cDNA or gDNA.

Germline V gene lookup returns CDR1 SGHNT and CDR2 YYREEE (reference sequence). The CDR3 totals 14 residues. The ends lost 5 bases at V and 4 bases at J; junction bases unmatched: 7. Study processing details: From reference gene primer amplification, estimates of nucleated cell counts were derived. Generated by immunoSEQ multiplex PCR, the TCRdb table keeps only in-frame clones and is missing some. D and trimming come from the DNA, and the V and J calls and clone size come from that table. Found here are about 98,000 clones, 82% of them singletons; the top ten hold about a tenth. V is TRBV5-4 and J is TRBJ1-2, with 8 bases matching TRBD1. The specimen sequenced was peripheral blood. This clonotype was sampled from a man between 65 and 79 years old with active or convalescent COVID-19. CDR3 in amino acids: CASRSDRAGYGYTF. Here the CDR3 DNA reads TGTGCCAGCAGATCGGACAGGGCGGGCTATGGCTACACCTTC.